Listed below are T cell receptor beta chains from one sample, sequenced in a study of blood T cell repertoires in COVID-19. The repertoire was sequenced with immunoSEQ multiplex PCR; TCRdb's copy has only in-frame clones and lacks some. Among about 210,000 clones, approximately 87% were seen once, and the ten largest hold roughly 6.2%. Sequences were obtained from peripheral blood. The origin of the receptors is a man in his sixties who had recovered from COVID-19. Both conserved end residues are part of each CDR3. D genes are given only for firm matches. Not all rows give a size; the values are once, few, many and, for expanded clones, a class.

abundance: NA
v_gene: TRBV3-1/TRBV3-2
j_gene: TRBJ1-1
d_gene: NA
CDR3nt: TGTGCCAGCAGCCTAGTCGGTTCCAACACTGAAGCTTTCTTT
CDR3aa: CASSLVGSNTEAFF

abundance: once
v_gene: TRBV5-1
j_gene: TRBJ2-3
d_gene: NA
CDR3nt: TGCGCCAGCGCCCGGGGGAGGATCGATACGCAGTATTTT
CDR3aa: CASARGRIDTQYF

abundance: NA
v_gene: TRBV2
j_gene: TRBJ1-2
d_gene: NA
CDR3nt: TGTGCCAGCAGTGAAGAAGACAGCTATGGCTACACCTTC
CDR3aa: CASSEEDSYGYTF

abundance: NA
v_gene: TRBV23-1
j_gene: TRBJ1-2
d_gene: NA
CDR3nt: TGCGCCAGCAGTCAGGGGAGGGCCGTTTGTAACTATGGCTACACCTTC
CDR3aa: CASSQGRAVCNYGYTF

abundance: NA
v_gene: TRBV6-5
j_gene: TRBJ2-1
d_gene: TRBD2
CDR3nt: TGTGCCAGCAGTAGAGCGGGAGTGAAGAATGAGCAGTTCTTC
CDR3aa: CASSRAGVKNEQFF

abundance: NA
v_gene: TRBV19
j_gene: TRBJ1-5
d_gene: NA
CDR3nt: TGTGCCAGTACCAGACTCGATTATAGCAATCAGCCCCAGCATTTT
CDR3aa: CASTRLDYSNQPQHF

abundance: NA
v_gene: TRBV6-5
j_gene: TRBJ1-2
d_gene: NA
CDR3nt: TGTGCCAGCAGTTCGAATGGAGTCTCAAGAGCTTATGGCTACACCTTC
CDR3aa: CASSSNGVSRAYGYTF

abundance: NA
v_gene: TRBV24-1
j_gene: TRBJ2-1
d_gene: NA
CDR3nt: TGTGCCACCAGTGGGTTTGGGAGGATTTCTCACAATGAGCAGTTCTTC
CDR3aa: CATSGFGRISHNEQFF

abundance: NA
v_gene: TRBV27
j_gene: TRBJ1-2
d_gene: NA
CDR3nt: TGTGCCAGCAGCTTCGGGAGCCGGGGCTATGGCTACACCTTC
CDR3aa: CASSFGSRGYGYTF

abundance: NA
v_gene: TRBV18
j_gene: TRBJ1-4
d_gene: TRBD1
CDR3nt: TGTGCCAGCTCACCCCGGACAGGGCCAAATGAAAAACTGTTTTTT
CDR3aa: CASSPRTGPNEKLFF

abundance: once
v_gene: TRBV24-1
j_gene: TRBJ2-6
d_gene: NA
CDR3nt: TGTGCCACCAGTGGCGGGTCTGGGGCCAACGTCCTGACTTTC
CDR3aa: CATSGGSGANVLTF

abundance: NA
v_gene: TRBV11-3
j_gene: TRBJ2-1
d_gene: TRBD2
CDR3nt: TGTGCCAGCAGCTTATCCCAGCGGGAGGGTAATGAGCAGTTCTTC
CDR3aa: CASSLSQREGNEQFF

abundance: NA
v_gene: TRBV5-4
j_gene: TRBJ1-1
d_gene: NA
CDR3nt: TGTGCCAGCAGCACTCCCAGGGAATTGAACACTGAAGCTTTCTTT
CDR3aa: CASSTPRELNTEAFF

abundance: few
v_gene: TRBV10-3
j_gene: TRBJ1-5
d_gene: NA
CDR3nt: TGTGCCATCAGGGCAGGAACGAATCAGCCCCAGCATTTT
CDR3aa: CAIRAGTNQPQHF

abundance: NA
v_gene: TRBV19
j_gene: TRBJ2-1
d_gene: NA
CDR3nt: TGTGCCAGTCGAAGGGCGGGAGAGCAGTTCTTC
CDR3aa: CASRRAGEQFF

abundance: NA
v_gene: TRBV9
j_gene: TRBJ2-7
d_gene: TRBD2
CDR3nt: TGTGCCAGCAGCGTCGAGGCTAGCGGGAAGGAGCAGTACTTC
CDR3aa: CASSVEASGKEQYF

abundance: once
v_gene: TRBV11-1
j_gene: TRBJ2-7
d_gene: TRBD1
CDR3nt: TGTGCCAGCAGCTCCCCCGACAGGGCGACCTACGAGCAGTACTTC
CDR3aa: CASSSPDRATYEQYF

abundance: once
v_gene: TRBV12-3/TRBV12-4
j_gene: TRBJ2-3
d_gene: NA
CDR3nt: TGTGCCAGCAGTAAGCAGGGCACAGATACGCAGTATTTT
CDR3aa: CASSKQGTDTQYF

abundance: NA
v_gene: TRBV5-4
j_gene: TRBJ2-5
d_gene: TRBD1
CDR3nt: TGTGCCAGCAGCCCTGCGCCGGGACAGGGGTCCTTCGAGACCCAGTACTTC
CDR3aa: CASSPAPGQGSFETQYF

abundance: NA
v_gene: TRBV10-3
j_gene: TRBJ2-7
d_gene: NA
CDR3nt: TGTGCCATCAGTGATATGGGCAGTTCCTACGAGCAGTACTTC
CDR3aa: CAISDMGSSYEQYF

abundance: once
v_gene: TRBV5-1
j_gene: TRBJ2-1
d_gene: NA
CDR3nt: TGCGCCAGCAGGTTCTCAGAGGGTGAGCAGTTCTTC
CDR3aa: CASRFSEGEQFF

abundance: NA
v_gene: TRBV30
j_gene: TRBJ1-1
d_gene: NA
CDR3nt: TGTGCCTGGTCAAAGAGGGCTCGATTGAACACTGAAGCTTTCTTT
CDR3aa: CAWSKRARLNTEAFF

abundance: NA
v_gene: TRBV10-3
j_gene: TRBJ1-3
d_gene: NA
CDR3nt: TGTGCCATCAGAGCAGACTCCCGCTCTGGAAACACCATATATTTT
CDR3aa: CAIRADSRSGNTIYF

abundance: NA
v_gene: TRBV5-1
j_gene: TRBJ2-1
d_gene: TRBD2
CDR3nt: TGCGCCAGCAGACCCGGGACTAGCAACAATGAGCAGTTCTTC
CDR3aa: CASRPGTSNNEQFF

abundance: NA
v_gene: TRBV18
j_gene: TRBJ1-5
d_gene: TRBD1
CDR3nt: TGTGCCAGCTCGGACGACAGGGATCAGCCCCAGCATTTT
CDR3aa: CASSDDRDQPQHF

abundance: NA
v_gene: TRBV30
j_gene: TRBJ2-5
d_gene: NA
CDR3nt: TGTGCCTACGCGCGAGCTAAATTTGGGCTGTACCAAGAGACCCAGTACTTC
CDR3aa: CAYARAKFGLYQETQYF

abundance: NA
v_gene: TRBV27
j_gene: TRBJ1-1
d_gene: TRBD1
CDR3nt: TGTGCCAGCAGTTTTCACGACAGGGGGCCTTTAGCTTTCTTT
CDR3aa: CASSFHDRGPLAFF

abundance: few
v_gene: TRBV24-1
j_gene: TRBJ2-5
d_gene: TRBD2
CDR3nt: TGTGCCACCAGTGAATTGACTAGCGGGGGAGAGACCCAGTACTTC
CDR3aa: CATSELTSGGETQYF

abundance: NA
v_gene: TRBV5-1
j_gene: TRBJ2-7
d_gene: TRBD1
CDR3nt: TGCGCCAGCAGCTTGGGGACAGGGGTTTCCTACGAGCAGTACTTC
CDR3aa: CASSLGTGVSYEQYF

abundance: once
v_gene: TRBV9
j_gene: TRBJ1-1
d_gene: NA
CDR3nt: TGTGCCAGCAGACCACCCGGGGGGGCGGGCACTGAAGCTTTCTTT
CDR3aa: CASRPPGGAGTEAFF

abundance: NA
v_gene: TRBV29-1
j_gene: TRBJ2-3
d_gene: TRBD1
CDR3nt: TGCAGCGTTGGAACGGGACAGGCAACAGATACGCAGTATTTT
CDR3aa: CSVGTGQATDTQYF